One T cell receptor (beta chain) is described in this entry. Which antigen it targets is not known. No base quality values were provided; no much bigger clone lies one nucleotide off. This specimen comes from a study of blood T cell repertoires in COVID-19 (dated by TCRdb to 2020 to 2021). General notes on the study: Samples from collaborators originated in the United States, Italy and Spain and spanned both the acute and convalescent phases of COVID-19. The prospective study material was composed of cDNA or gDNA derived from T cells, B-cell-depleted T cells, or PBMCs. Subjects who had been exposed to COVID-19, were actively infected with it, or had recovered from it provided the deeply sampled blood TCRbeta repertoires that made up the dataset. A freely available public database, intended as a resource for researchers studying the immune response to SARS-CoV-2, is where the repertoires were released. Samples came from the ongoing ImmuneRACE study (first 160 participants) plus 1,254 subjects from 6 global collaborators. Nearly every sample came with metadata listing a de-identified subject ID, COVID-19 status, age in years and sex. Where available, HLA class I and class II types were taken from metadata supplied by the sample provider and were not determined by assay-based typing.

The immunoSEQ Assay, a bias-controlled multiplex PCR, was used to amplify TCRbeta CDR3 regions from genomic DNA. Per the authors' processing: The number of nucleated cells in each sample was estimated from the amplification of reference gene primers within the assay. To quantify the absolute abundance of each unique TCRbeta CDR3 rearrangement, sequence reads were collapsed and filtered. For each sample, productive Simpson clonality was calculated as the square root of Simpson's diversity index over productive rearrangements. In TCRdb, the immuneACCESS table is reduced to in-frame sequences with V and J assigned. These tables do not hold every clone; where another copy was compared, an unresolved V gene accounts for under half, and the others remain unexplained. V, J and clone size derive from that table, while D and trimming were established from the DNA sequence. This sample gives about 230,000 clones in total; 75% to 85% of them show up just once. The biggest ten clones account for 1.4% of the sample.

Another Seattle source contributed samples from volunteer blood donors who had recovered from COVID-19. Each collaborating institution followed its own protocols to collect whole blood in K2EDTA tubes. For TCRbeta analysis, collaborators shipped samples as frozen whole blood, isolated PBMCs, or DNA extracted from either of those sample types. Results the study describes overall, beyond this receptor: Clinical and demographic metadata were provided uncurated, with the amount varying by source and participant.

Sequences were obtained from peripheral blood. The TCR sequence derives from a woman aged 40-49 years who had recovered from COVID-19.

CDR3 reads: CASRATENTEAFF. The DNA sequence is as follows: TGCGCCAGCAGGGCGACAGAAAACACTGAAGCTTTCTTT. Recombination joined TRBV5-1 with TRBJ1-1; a weak D assignment points to TRBD1 (5 bases agree). From the germline V gene, CDR1 is SGHRS and CDR2 is YFSETQ. From the cysteine through the phenylalanine, the CDR3 covers 13 amino acids. Only the CDR3 region is kept as DNA, spanning 39 bases read in frame from base 1. The junction carries 10 bases between V and J, which are trimmed by 5 bases and 2 bases respectively.